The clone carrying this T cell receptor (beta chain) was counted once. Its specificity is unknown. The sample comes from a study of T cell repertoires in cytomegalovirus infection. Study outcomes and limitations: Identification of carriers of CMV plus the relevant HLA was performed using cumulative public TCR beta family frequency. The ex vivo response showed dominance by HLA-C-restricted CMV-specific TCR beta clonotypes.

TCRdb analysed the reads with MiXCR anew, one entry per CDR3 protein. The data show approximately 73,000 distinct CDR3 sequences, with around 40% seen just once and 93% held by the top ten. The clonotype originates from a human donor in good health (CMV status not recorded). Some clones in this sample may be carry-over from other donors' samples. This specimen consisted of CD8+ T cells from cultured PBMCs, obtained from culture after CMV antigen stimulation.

CDR3 nucleotide sequence: TGTGCCAGCAGTTCCCCCCAAGGGGCCCCTGGGACTGAAGCTTTCTTT. Its translation is CASSSPQGAPGTEAFF. This chain uses TRBV6-2 or TRBV6-3 with TRBJ1-1; TRBD1 is a possible D gene (5 bases). Germline-derived CDR1 and CDR2 are MNHEY and SVGEGT. The CDR3 runs 16 residues. V lost 4 bases, J lost 5 bases, and 20 bases lay in between.